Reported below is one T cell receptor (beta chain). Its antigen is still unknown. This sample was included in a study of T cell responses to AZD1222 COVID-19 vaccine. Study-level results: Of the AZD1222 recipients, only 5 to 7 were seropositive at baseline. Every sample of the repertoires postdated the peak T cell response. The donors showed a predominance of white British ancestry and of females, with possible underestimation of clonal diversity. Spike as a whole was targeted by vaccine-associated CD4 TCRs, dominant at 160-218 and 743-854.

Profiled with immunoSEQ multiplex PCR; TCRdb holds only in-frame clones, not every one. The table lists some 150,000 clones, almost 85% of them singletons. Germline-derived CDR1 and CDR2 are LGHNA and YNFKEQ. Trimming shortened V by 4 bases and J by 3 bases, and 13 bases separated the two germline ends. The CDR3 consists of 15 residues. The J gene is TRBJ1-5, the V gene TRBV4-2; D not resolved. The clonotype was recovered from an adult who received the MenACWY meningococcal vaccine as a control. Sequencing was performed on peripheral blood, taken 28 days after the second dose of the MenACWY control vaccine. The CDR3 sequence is CASSPSFQDNQPQHF. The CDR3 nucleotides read TGTGCCAGCAGCCCCTCCTTTCAGGACAATCAGCCCCAGCATTTT.